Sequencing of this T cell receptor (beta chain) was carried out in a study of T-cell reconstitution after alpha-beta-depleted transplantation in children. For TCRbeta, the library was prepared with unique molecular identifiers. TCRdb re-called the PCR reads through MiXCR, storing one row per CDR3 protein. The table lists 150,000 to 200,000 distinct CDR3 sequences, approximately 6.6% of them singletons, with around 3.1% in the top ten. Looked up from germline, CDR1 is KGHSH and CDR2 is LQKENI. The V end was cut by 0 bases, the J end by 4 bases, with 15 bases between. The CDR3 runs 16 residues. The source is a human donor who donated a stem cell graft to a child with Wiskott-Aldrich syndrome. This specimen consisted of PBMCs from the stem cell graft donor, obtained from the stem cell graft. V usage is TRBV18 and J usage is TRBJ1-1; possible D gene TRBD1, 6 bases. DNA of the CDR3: TGTGCCAGCTCACCACCTAGGGGGAAGGGGAGCACTGAAGCTTTCTTT. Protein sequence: CASSPPRGKGSTEAFF.